The clone carrying this T cell receptor (beta chain) was observed many times. Diagnosis rested on symptoms, serum thyroxine and TRAb, thyroid ultrasound, and orbital computed tomography. The CDR3 length is 15 residues. The germline V gene has CDR1 GTSNPN and CDR2 SVGIG (reference sequence). J lost 4 bases, V lost 0 bases, and 7 bases had no gene match. The source of the sample is a study of T cells in Graves' hyperthyroidism and ophthalmopathy. The investigators amplified TCR beta CDR3 regions from RNA transcripts. The HTBI primer set was used in a first-round RT-PCR of the TCR CDR3. TCRdb fed the multiplex PCR reads into MiXCR, producing one record per CDR3 protein. The sample consists of about 610,000 distinct CDR3 sequences, roughly 15% of them appearing once.

The chain employs TRBV30 and TRBJ1-1; 8 bases map to TRBD1. This clonotype was sampled from a woman aged 40 to 50 with Graves' ophthalmopathy. The specimen sequenced was blood. The chain's CDR3 is CAWSVPGGVFTEAFF. CDR3 nucleotides: TGTGCCTGGAGTGTACCAGGGGGCGTTTTCACTGAAGCTTTCTTT.